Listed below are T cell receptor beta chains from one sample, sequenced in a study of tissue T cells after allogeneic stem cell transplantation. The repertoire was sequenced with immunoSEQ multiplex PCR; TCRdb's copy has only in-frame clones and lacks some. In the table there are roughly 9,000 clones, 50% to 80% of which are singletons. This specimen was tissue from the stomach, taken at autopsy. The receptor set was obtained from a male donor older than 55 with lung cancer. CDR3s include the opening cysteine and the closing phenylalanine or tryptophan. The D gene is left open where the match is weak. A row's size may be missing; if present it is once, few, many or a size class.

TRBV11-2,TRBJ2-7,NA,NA,CASSRRGGVTYEQYF,TGTGCCAGCAGCAGAAGAGGAGGGGTCACCTACGAGCAGTACTTC
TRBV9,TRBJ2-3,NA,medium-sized,CASSDTDTQYF,TGTGCCAGCAGCGATACAGATACGCAGTATTTT
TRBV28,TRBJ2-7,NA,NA,CASSLLGGPLYEQYF,TGTGCCAGCAGTTTATTAGGGGGGCCTCTCTACGAGCAGTACTTC
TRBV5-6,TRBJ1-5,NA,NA,CASSLASGQPQHF,TGTGCCAGCAGCTTGGCCTCAGGTCAGCCCCAGCATTTT
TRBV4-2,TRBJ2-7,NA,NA,CASSRLEGSGEQYF,TGTGCCAGCAGCCGACTAGAAGGGTCGGGGGAGCAGTACTTC
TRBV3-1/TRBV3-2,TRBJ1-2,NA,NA,CASSQESGISGYTF,TGTGCCAGCAGCCAAGAGTCAGGAATAAGTGGCTACACCTTC
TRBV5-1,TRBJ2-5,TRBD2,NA,CASSGVGGPVETQYF,TGCGCCAGCAGTGGGGTGGGAGGGCCGGTGGAGACCCAGTACTTC
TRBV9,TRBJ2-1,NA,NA,CASSRRDEQFF,TGTGCCAGCAGCCGTAGGGACGAGCAGTTCTTC
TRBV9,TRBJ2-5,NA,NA,CASSPRSEKETQYF,TGTGCCAGCAGCCCTAGGTCCGAAAAAGAGACCCAGTACTTC
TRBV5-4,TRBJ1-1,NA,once,CASSWRPDLGTEAFF,TGTGCCAGCAGCTGGAGACCCGATCTTGGTACTGAAGCTTTCTTT
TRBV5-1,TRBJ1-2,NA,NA,CASSLNSETAPGYTF,TGCGCCAGCAGCTTGAATTCAGAGACGGCTCCGGGCTACACCTTC
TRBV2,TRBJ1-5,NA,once,CASSARGGQPQHF,TGTGCCAGCAGTGCGCGAGGGGGTCAGCCCCAGCATTTT
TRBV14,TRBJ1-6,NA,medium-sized,CASSQDRLGSLHF,TGTGCCAGCAGCCAAGATCGGCTAGGGTCCCTCCACTTT
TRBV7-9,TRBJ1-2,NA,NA,CASGRISGSYGYTF,TGTGCCAGCGGCCGAATTTCGGGGAGCTATGGCTACACCTTC
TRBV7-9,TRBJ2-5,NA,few,CASRQTSVMETQYF,TGTGCCAGCAGACAAACCTCCGTTATGGAGACCCAGTACTTC
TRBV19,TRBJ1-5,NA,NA,CASSIMGLNQPQHF,TGTGCCAGTAGTATTATGGGCCTCAATCAGCCCCAGCATTTT
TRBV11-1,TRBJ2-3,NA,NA,CASSKITGTGDTQYF,TGTGCCAGCAGCAAGATAACAGGCACCGGAGATACGCAGTATTTT
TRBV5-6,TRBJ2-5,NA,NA,CASSWPNRVRQETQYF,TGTGCCAGCAGCTGGCCTAACAGGGTTCGGCAAGAGACCCAGTACTTC
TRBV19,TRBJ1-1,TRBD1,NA,CASSRGRDRLEAFF,TGTGCCAGTAGTAGGGGAAGGGACAGACTTGAAGCTTTCTTT
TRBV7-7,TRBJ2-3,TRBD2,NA,CASSPQVAGLWDTQYF,TGTGCCAGCAGCCCCCAAGTAGCGGGCCTATGGGATACGCAGTATTTT
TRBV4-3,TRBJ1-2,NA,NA,CASSQDRGGYYGYTF,TGCGCCAGCAGCCAAGATCGCGGCGGTTACTATGGCTATACCTTC
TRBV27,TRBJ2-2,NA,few,CASRWTDQTGELFF,TGTGCCAGCCGATGGACAGACCAAACCGGGGAGCTGTTTTTT
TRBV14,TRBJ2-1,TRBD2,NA,CASSQPGLADLSSYNEQFF,TGTGCCAGCAGCCAACCGGGACTAGCGGACCTTAGCTCCTACAATGAGCAGTTCTTC
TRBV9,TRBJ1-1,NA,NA,CASSVGGRTEAFF,TGTGCCAGCAGCGTAGGAGGTAGGACTGAAGCTTTCTTT
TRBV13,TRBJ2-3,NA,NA,CASSYTDVTDARTTDTQYF,TGTGCCAGCAGCTATACCGATGTGACCGACGCTCGGACCACAGATACGCAGTATTTT
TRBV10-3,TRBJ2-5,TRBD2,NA,CAISDTSGRAGETQYF,TGTGCCATCAGTGACACTAGCGGGAGGGCCGGGGAGACCCAGTACTTC
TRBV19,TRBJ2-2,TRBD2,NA,CASTHWASGRDTGELFF,TGTGCCAGTACGCACTGGGCTAGCGGGCGAGACACCGGGGAGCTGTTTTTT
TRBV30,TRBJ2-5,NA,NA,CAWSAKETQYF,TGTGCCTGGAGTGCCAAAGAGACCCAGTACTTC
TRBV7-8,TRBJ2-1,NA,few,CASSVLPGPNEQFF,TGTGCCAGCAGCGTCCTTCCTGGCCCCAATGAGCAGTTCTTC
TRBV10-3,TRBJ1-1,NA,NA,CAIRQEGTEAFF,TGTGCCATCAGACAGGAAGGGACTGAAGCTTTCTTT
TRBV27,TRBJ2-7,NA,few,CASKLQGFMNEQYF,TGTGCCAGTAAATTACAGGGTTTTATGAACGAGCAGTACTTC
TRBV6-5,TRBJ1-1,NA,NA,CASSYSRRGGAEAFF,TGTGCCAGCAGTTACTCGAGGAGGGGAGGTGCTGAAGCTTTCTTT
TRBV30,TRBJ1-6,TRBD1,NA,CAWTHGQGPGALHF,TGTGCCTGGACCCACGGACAGGGACCAGGGGCCCTCCACTTT
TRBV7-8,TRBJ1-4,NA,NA,CASRLNGGATNEKLFF,TGTGCCAGCAGGTTAAATGGGGGAGCAACTAATGAAAAACTGTTTTTT
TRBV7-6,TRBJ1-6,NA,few,CASMGQGNSPLHF,TGTGCCAGCATGGGCCAGGGAAATTCACCCCTCCACTTT